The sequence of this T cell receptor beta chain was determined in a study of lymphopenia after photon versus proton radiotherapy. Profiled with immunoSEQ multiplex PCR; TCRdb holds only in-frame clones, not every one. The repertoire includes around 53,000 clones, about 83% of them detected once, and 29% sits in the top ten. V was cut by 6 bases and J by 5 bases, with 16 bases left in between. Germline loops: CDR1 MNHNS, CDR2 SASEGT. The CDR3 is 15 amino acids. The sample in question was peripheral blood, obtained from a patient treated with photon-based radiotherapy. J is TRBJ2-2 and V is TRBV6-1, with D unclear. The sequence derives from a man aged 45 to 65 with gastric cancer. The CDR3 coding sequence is TGTGCCAGCAGAGGCGAGCGAGAAATAACCGGGGAGCTGTTTTTT. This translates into CASRGEREITGELFF.